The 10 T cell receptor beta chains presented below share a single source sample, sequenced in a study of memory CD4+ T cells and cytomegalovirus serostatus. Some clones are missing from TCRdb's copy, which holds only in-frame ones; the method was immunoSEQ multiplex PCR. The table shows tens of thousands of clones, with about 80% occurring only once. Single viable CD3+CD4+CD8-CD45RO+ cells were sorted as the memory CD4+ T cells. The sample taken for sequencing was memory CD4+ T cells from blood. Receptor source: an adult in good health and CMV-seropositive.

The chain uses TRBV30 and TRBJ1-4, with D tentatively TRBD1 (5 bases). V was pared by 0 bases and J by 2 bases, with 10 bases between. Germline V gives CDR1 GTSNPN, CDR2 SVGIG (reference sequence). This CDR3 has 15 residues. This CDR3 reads CAWSVGGGTNEKLFF. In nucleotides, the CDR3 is TGTGCCTGGAGTGTAGGCGGGGGGACTAATGAAAAACTGTTTTTT.

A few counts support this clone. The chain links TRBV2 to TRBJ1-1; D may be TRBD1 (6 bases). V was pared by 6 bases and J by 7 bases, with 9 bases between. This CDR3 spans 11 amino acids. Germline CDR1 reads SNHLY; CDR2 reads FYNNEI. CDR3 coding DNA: TGTGCCAGCAGGAAACAGGGTGAAGCTTTCTTT. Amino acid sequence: CASRKQGEAFF.

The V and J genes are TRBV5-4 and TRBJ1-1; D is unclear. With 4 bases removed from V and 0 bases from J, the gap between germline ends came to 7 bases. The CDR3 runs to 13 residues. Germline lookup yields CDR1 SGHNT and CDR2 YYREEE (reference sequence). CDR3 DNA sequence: TGTGCCAGCAGCCTCGGGGTGAACACTGAAGCTTTCTTT. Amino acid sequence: CASSLGVNTEAFF.

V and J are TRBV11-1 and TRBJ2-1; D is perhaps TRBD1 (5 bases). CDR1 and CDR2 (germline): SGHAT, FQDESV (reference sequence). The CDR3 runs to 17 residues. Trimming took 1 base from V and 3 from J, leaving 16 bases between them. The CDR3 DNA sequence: TGTGCCAGCAGCTTAGAGTTCAGTTGGCAGGGCTACAATGAGCAGTTCTTC. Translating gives CASSLEFSWQGYNEQFF.

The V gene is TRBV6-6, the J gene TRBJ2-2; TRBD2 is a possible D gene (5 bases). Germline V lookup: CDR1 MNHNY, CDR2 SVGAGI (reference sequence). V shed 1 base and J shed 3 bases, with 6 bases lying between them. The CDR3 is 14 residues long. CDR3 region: CASSYLRDTGELFF. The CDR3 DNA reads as TGTGCCAGCAGTTACTTGCGGGACACCGGGGAGCTGTTTTTT.

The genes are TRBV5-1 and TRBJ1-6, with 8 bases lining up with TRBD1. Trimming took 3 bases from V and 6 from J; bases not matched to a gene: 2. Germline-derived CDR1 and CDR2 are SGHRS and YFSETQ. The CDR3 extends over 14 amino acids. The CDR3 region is CASSWTGSNSPLHF. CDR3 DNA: TGCGCCAGCAGCTGGACAGGGAGTAATTCACCCCTCCACTTT.

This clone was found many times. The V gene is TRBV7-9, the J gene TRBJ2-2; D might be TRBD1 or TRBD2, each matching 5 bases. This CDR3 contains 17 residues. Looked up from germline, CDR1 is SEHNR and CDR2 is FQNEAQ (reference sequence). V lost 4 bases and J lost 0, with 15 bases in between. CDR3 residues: CASSWKTRGSNTGELFF. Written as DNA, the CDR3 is TGTGCCAGCAGCTGGAAAACGAGGGGTTCGAACACCGGGGAGCTGTTTTTT.

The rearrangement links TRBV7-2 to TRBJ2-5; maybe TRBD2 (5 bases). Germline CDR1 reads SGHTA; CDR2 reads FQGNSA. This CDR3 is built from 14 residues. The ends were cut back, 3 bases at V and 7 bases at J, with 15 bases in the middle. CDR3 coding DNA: TGTGCCAGCAGCTTTGAATCCTCCCGGGGGACCCAGTACTTC. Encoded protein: CASSFESSRGTQYF.

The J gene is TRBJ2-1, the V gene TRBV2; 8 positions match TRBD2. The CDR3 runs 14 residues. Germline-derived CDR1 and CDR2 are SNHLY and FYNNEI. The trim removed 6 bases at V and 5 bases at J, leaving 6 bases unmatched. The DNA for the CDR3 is TGTGCCAGCAGGTTACGGGGGGGAAACAATGAGCAGTTCTTC. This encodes CASRLRGGNNEQFF.

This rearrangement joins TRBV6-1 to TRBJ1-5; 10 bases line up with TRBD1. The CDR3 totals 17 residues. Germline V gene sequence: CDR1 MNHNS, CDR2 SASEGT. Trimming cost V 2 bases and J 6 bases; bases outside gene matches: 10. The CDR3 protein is CASSEWGTGVLSQPQHF. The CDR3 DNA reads TGTGCCAGCAGTGAATGGGGGACAGGGGTATTGAGTCAGCCCCAGCATTTT.